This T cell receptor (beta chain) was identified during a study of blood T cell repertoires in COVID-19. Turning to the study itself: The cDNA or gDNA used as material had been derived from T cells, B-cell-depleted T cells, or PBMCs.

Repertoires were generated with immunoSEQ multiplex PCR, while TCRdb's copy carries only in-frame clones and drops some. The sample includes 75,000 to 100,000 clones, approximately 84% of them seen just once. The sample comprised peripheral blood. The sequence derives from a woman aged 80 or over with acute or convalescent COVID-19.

The CDR3 nucleotides are TGTGCCACACAACAGGTTTTGAACACTGAAGCTTTCTTT. Translation: CATQQVLNTEAFF. The V call is TRBV6-1, the J call TRBJ1-1; D may be TRBD1 (5 bases). Looked up from germline, CDR1 is MNHNS and CDR2 is SASEGT. The V and J ends lost 10 bases and 0 bases respectively, with 12 bases between them. The CDR3 sequence is 13 residues long.